A selection of T cell receptor beta chains follows, all from one sample in a study of cytomegalovirus exposure and HLA in healthy donors. Some clones are missing from TCRdb's copy, which holds only in-frame ones; the method was immunoSEQ multiplex PCR. The sample includes over 250,000 clones, about 90% of them seen just once. The sequencing sample was made of PBMCs. These receptors originate from a woman aged 25 to 39 in good health and CMV-seropositive. The CDR3 runs from the conserved cysteine through the conserved F or W. D genes are given only for firm matches. A clone size is listed for some rows: how often the clone was seen (once, few, many), or a class if it is expanded.

DNA	CDR3	D	V	J	size
TGTGCCAGCAACCCGAGTAGGGACCGATATCAGCCCCAGCATTTT	CASNPSRDRYQPQHF	-	TRBV2	TRBJ1-5	-
TGTGCCAGCAGTTCTCGTAATTCTTCACCCCTCCACTTT	CASSSRNSSPLHF	-	TRBV28	TRBJ1-6	-
TGTGCCAGCAGCTTTTCGGTAATCGGGACAGCTCATAATTCACCCCTCCACTTT	CASSFSVIGTAHNSPLHF	TRBD1	TRBV7-8	TRBJ1-6	-
TGTGCCAGCAGCTTAGTTATCGGGGGCAGCACAGATACGCAGTATTTT	CASSLVIGGSTDTQYF	-	TRBV7-6	TRBJ2-3	-
TGCGCCAGCAGCTTGGGCCTTACTAGATTGGCGGTTAGCACAGATACGCAGTATTTT	CASSLGLTRLAVSTDTQYF	-	TRBV5-1	TRBJ2-3	-
TGTGCCAGCAGCTTATACGATGCCTCAAATGAAAAACTGTTTTTT	CASSLYDASNEKLFF	-	TRBV7-2	TRBJ1-4	-
TGTGCCTGGAGTACCGATCGGGGATCCTACGAGCAGTACTTC	CAWSTDRGSYEQYF	-	TRBV30	TRBJ2-7	-
TGTGCCAGCAGCTTAACACCAGGGGGGACAGTCAATGAGCAGTTCTTC	CASSLTPGGTVNEQFF	-	TRBV7-3	TRBJ2-1	-
TGTGCCAGCAGCCAAGACATTGCAGAACGGGGCGAGCAGTACTTC	CASSQDIAERGEQYF	-	TRBV4-2	TRBJ2-7	-
TGTGCCAGCAGCTCCCTCGACAGGGTTAATGACGAGCAGTACTTC	CASSSLDRVNDEQYF	TRBD1	TRBV7-9	TRBJ2-7	-
TGTGCCAGCAGTTCGGACAGGACTTTCTTT	CASSSDRTFF	TRBD1	TRBV6-5	TRBJ1-1	few
TGTGCCAGCAGCTTGGACAGGGGGCTCTACGAGCAGTACTTC	CASSLDRGLYEQYF	TRBD1	TRBV7-2	TRBJ2-7	-
TGTGCCAGCAAATTGGAGACCACCAAACTTGGAAACACCATATATTTT	CASKLETTKLGNTIYF	-	TRBV2	TRBJ1-3	-
TGTGCCAGCAGTGACTCTGAGGGGGCCAATGAGCAGTTCTTC	CASSDSEGANEQFF	TRBD1	TRBV6-4	TRBJ2-1	many
TGCGCCAGCAGCCAAGAACTCAGTCGCGGTTTGGCGGGGGGGCTCGATGAGCAGTTCTTC	CASSQELSRGLAGGLDEQFF	TRBD2	TRBV4-3	TRBJ2-1	-
TGTGCCAGCAGCCAATACGACAGGGCGGGCTATGGCTACACCTTC	CASSQYDRAGYGYTF	TRBD1	TRBV2	TRBJ1-2	-
TGTGCCAGCAGCGCCGAGACAGGGAACACTGAAGCTTTCTTT	CASSAETGNTEAFF	-	TRBV9	TRBJ1-1	-
TGTGCCAGCAGCTTTGGTCTGGGGCAGACCTACGAGCAGTACTTC	CASSFGLGQTYEQYF	-	TRBV11-2	TRBJ2-7	-
TGTGCCAGCAGTGTATGGACAGGGGAAGCTTTCTTT	CASSVWTGEAFF	TRBD1	TRBV6-1	TRBJ1-1	-
TGCGCCAGCAGCTCCTGGACAGGGGTGAATGAGCAGTTCTTC	CASSSWTGVNEQFF	TRBD1	TRBV5-1	TRBJ2-1	-
TGTGCCAGCAGGTCCGGGACTAGCTACGAGCAGTACTTC	CASRSGTSYEQYF	TRBD2	TRBV5-4	TRBJ2-7	-
TGCGCCAGCAGCTTGGACAGAACAACTAATGAAAAACTGTTTTTT	CASSLDRTTNEKLFF	-	TRBV5-1	TRBJ1-4	-
TGTGCCAGCTCACCAACAGCGGGAGAGTTTACGCAGTATTTT	CASSPTAGEFTQYF	TRBD2	TRBV18	TRBJ2-3	-
TGTGCCAGCAGCTTAGCATCCGGGGTCCCCACAGATACGCAGTATTTT	CASSLASGVPTDTQYF	-	TRBV7-6	TRBJ2-3	once
TGTGCCAGCAGCCAAGACAGGGTGCCCTACGAGCAGTACTTC	CASSQDRVPYEQYF	-	TRBV14	TRBJ2-7	-
TGTGCCAGCAGAACTAGCGGGAGGGCCTACAATGAGCAGTTCTTC	CASRTSGRAYNEQFF	TRBD2	TRBV7-2	TRBJ2-1	-
TGTGCCAGCTCACCTCAGACAGCTGGAAACACCATATATTTT	CASSPQTAGNTIYF	-	TRBV18	TRBJ1-3	-
TGTGCCAGCAGCAAGGAGGGGGCGCGGGCGGAGACCCAGTACTTC	CASSKEGARAETQYF	-	TRBV9	TRBJ2-5	-
TGCGCCAGCAGCCAAGATTGGGACAGGGCCTACGAGCAGTACTTC	CASSQDWDRAYEQYF	TRBD1	TRBV4-3	TRBJ2-7	-
TGTGCCAGCAGCTTAGGCCGCAGGGTTGGTACCGGGGAGCTGTTTTTT	CASSLGRRVGTGELFF	-	TRBV13	TRBJ2-2	-
TGCGCCAGCAGCTTATTATACAGCACAGATACGCAGTATTTT	CASSLLYSTDTQYF	-	TRBV5-1	TRBJ2-3	once
TGTGCCAGCACCCCGGGCCCCGGGCAGTATGGCTACACCTTC	CASTPGPGQYGYTF	-	TRBV7-2	TRBJ1-2	-
TGCGCCAGCAGCCAAGAACCTGGACAGGGCTACGAACTAGCCAAAAACATTCAGTACTTC	CASSQEPGQGYELAKNIQYF	TRBD1	TRBV4-1	TRBJ2-4	-
TGTGCCAGCAGCTTCCGTCGGAACACTGAAGCTTTCTTT	CASSFRRNTEAFF	-	TRBV11-3	TRBJ1-1	-
TGTGCCAGCAGTGCGGGGGGGCTATGGGGCTACACCTTC	CASSAGGLWGYTF	-	TRBV25-1	TRBJ1-2	-